The 3 T cell receptor beta chains listed next were all sequenced from one sample in a study of T cells in Graves' hyperthyroidism and ophthalmopathy. The CDR3 regions of TCR beta were amplified from RNA transcripts. With the HTBI primer set, the TCR CDR3 went through a first round of RT-PCR. TCRdb fed the multiplex PCR reads into MiXCR, producing one record per CDR3 protein. The repertoire includes more than 500,000 distinct CDR3 sequences, about 15% of them detected once, and approximately 4.2% sits in the top ten. Sequenced sample: blood. The receptors stem from a woman aged 40 to 50 with Graves' ophthalmopathy.

There are many counts of this clonotype. The V and J genes are TRBV5-1 and TRBJ1-2; tentative D call: TRBD1 (5 bases). Trimming stripped 3 bases from V and 0 bases from J, with 9 bases between. In germline, CDR1 is SGHRS, CDR2 YFSETQ. This CDR3 contains 14 residues. CDR3 residues: CASSWDATNYGYTF. The CDR3 DNA reads as TGCGCCAGCAGCTGGGACGCCACTAACTATGGCTACACCTTC.

Many counts were recorded for this clonotype. V and J are TRBV27 and TRBJ1-2, with 11 bases that match TRBD1. The CDR3 is 15 amino acids. The trim removed 5 bases at V and 10 bases at J, leaving 12 bases unmatched. Germline V gene sequence: CDR1 MNHEY, CDR2 SMNVEV (reference sequence). CDR3 sequence reads: CASSGRTGGAILYTF. In DNA, the CDR3 is TGTGCCAGCAGTGGCCGGACAGGGGGCGCAATACTCTACACCTTC.

This clonotype was picked up many times. CDR3 amino acids: CASSLSVGGNTEAFF. CDR3 nucleotide sequence: TGTGCCAGCAGTTTATCGGTGGGGGGGAACACTGAAGCTTTCTTT. The rearrangement joins TRBV27 to TRBJ1-1; a possible D gene is TRBD1 (5 bases). Between the trimmed V and J ends, which lost 0 bases and 1 base, there was a span of 9 bases. The length of the CDR3 is 15 residues. Germline CDR1 reads MNHEY; CDR2 reads SMNVEV (reference sequence).